Presented here are 32 T cell receptor beta chains from one specimen sequenced in a study of cytomegalovirus exposure and HLA in healthy donors. Libraries were prepared by immunoSEQ multiplex PCR; TCRdb keeps only in-frame clonotypes and omits some of them. This table has more than 55,000 clones, roughly 90% appearing once. Sequencing input: PBMCs. These receptors were taken from a woman between 18 and 30 years old in good health and CMV-seronegative.

V and J are TRBV4-1 and TRBJ1-1; TRBD1 is a possible D gene (6 bases). The germline V gene has CDR1 MGHRA and CDR2 YSYEKL. Deletions cut 4 bases from V and 1 base from J, with 7 bases between. This CDR3 comprises 13 residues. CDR3 DNA: TGCGCCAGCAGCCCGGGACAGAACACTGAAGCTTTCTTT. Amino acid sequence: CASSPGQNTEAFF.

The chain combines TRBV6-6 with TRBJ1-5; 7 bases match TRBD1. Germline CDR1 and CDR2: MNHNY and SVGAGI (reference sequence). V gave up 4 bases and J gave up 3 bases; unmatched junction bases: 3. This CDR3 has 14 amino acids. For the CDR3, the DNA is TGTGCCAGCAGTTCCGGACAGGTCAATCAGCCCCAGCATTTT. Amino acids: CASSSGQVNQPQHF.

The J gene is TRBJ1-5, the V gene TRBV6-1, with D possibly matching TRBD1 (6 bases). CDR1 and CDR2 (germline): MNHNS, SASEGT. The CDR3 consists of 15 residues. With 7 bases removed from V and 0 bases from J, the gap between germline ends came to 13 bases. In DNA, the CDR3 is TGTGCCAGCACTCCAGGGGCAGATAGCAATCAGCCCCAGCATTTT. Protein: CASTPGADSNQPQHF.

DNA of the CDR3: TGTGCCAGCAGCGAGGGGTCCCCCTATGGCTACACCTTC. Its translation: CASSEGSPYGYTF. V and J are TRBV9 and TRBJ1-2; D is possibly TRBD1 (5 bases). Trimming took off 3 bases at V and 4 bases at J, with 10 bases between the two ends. The CDR3 length is 13 residues. CDR1 is SGDLS and CDR2 is YYNGEE in the germline V gene.

The chain combines TRBV7-9 with TRBJ2-6; D unresolved. CDR1 is SEHNR and CDR2 is FQNEAQ in the germline V gene (reference sequence). V gave up 1 base and J gave up 0 bases, with 7 bases separating them. This CDR3 region has 16 residues. The CDR3 sequence: CASSLGVSSGANVLTF. Here the CDR3 DNA reads TGTGCCAGCAGCTTAGGAGTAAGCTCTGGGGCCAACGTCCTGACTTTC.

The chain links TRBV5-5 to TRBJ2-5, with D unresolved. The germline V and J ends were trimmed by 1 base and 1 base, with 11 bases remaining between them. Germline values: CDR1 SGHKS, CDR2 YYEKEE (reference sequence). This CDR3 comprises 15 residues. The CDR3 sequence is CASSLPRSAQETQYF. CDR3 nucleotide sequence: TGTGCCAGCAGCTTGCCTAGATCGGCCCAAGAGACCCAGTACTTC.

The chain is built from TRBV19 and TRBJ1-4; 7 nucleotides align to TRBD1. In germline, CDR1 is LNHDA, CDR2 SQIVND (reference sequence). J gave up 4 bases and V 5 bases, and 4 bases lay outside the gene matches. The CDR3 covers 14 residues. CDR3 in DNA: TGTGCCAGTAGTCGGGGACAGCTTAATGAAAAACTGTTTTTT. It specifies CASSRGQLNEKLFF.

The chain joins TRBV19 to TRBJ1-1; 7 positions match TRBD1. V lost 5 bases to trimming and J lost 1 base; unmatched junction nucleotides: 1. This CDR3 has 13 amino acids. The germline CDR1 and CDR2 sequences are LNHDA and SQIVND (reference sequence). The CDR3 DNA sequence: TGTGCCAGTAGTCGACAGGGGAACACTGAAGCTTTCTTT. Translated, it gives CASSRQGNTEAFF.

V usage is TRBV19 and J usage is TRBJ1-3; weak D call: TRBD1 (5 bases). The ends were cut back, 6 bases at V and 5 bases at J, with 17 bases in the middle. CDR3 length: 15 amino acids. Germline CDR1 and CDR2: LNHDA and SQIVND (reference sequence). In DNA form, the CDR3 reads TGTGCCAGTAGCGGGACTTTAGCTGCGCGAAACACCATATATTTT. Translated, it gives CASSGTLAARNTIYF.

This clone has only one observation. This chain connects TRBV30 to TRBJ2-7; 7 bases are shared with TRBD1. Germline V gene lookup returns CDR1 GTSNPN and CDR2 SVGIG (reference sequence). The CDR3 runs 14 residues. With V trimmed by 2 bases and J by 4 bases, 8 bases remained unmatched. The CDR3 DNA is TGTGCCTGGAGTATGACAGGGTCTTCGTACGAGCAGTACTTC. Amino acid sequence: CAWSMTGSSYEQYF.

Note on this clone: Within the sample, other DNA sequences also encode this same CDR3. The genes are TRBV7-2 and TRBJ1-3, with D possibly matching TRBD1 (6 bases). Germline CDR1 reads SGHTA; CDR2 reads FQGNSA. CDR3 length equals 14 residues. V shed 2 bases and J shed 4 bases, with 9 bases lying between them. CDR3 residues: CASSLSGGGNTIYF. The CDR3 DNA follows: TGTGCCAGCAGCTTAAGCGGGGGCGGAAACACCATATATTTT.

This chain connects TRBV5-1 to TRBJ2-7, with 10 bases fitting TRBD1. The CDR3 spans 15 residues. The ends lost 5 bases at V and 6 bases at J; junction bases unmatched: 11. Germline V lookup: CDR1 SGHRS, CDR2 YFSETQ. CDR3 in DNA: TGCGCCAGCAGACCCACTCCCAGGACAGGGGGCGAGCAGTACTTC. Protein sequence: CASRPTPRTGGEQYF.

The J gene is TRBJ2-7, the V gene TRBV7-9; TRBD2 matches 9 bases. The V gene end was trimmed by 2 bases and the J gene end by 1 base; junction bases not matched to a gene: 6. Germline CDR1 SEHNR, CDR2 FQNEAQ (reference sequence). This CDR3 comprises 16 residues. For the CDR3, the DNA is TGTGCCAGCAGCTTATTCCCTAGCGGGGAATCCTACGAGCAGTACTTC. Translation gives CASSLFPSGESYEQYF.

The V call is TRBV27, the J call TRBJ1-6; D perhaps matches TRBD1 (5 bases). The CDR3 sequence is 18 residues long. V was trimmed by 2 bases and J by 6 bases, leaving 20 bases between them. CDR1 and CDR2 from the germline V gene are MNHEY and SMNVEV (reference sequence). CDR3 in amino acids: CASSLTPGGVPLNSPLHF. As DNA, the CDR3 is TGTGCCAGCAGTTTAACCCCCGGGGGGGTCCCCCTTAATTCACCCCTCCACTTT.

V gene TRBV19 combines with J gene TRBJ2-3, with 11 positions matching TRBD1. This CDR3 comprises 17 residues. Losses at the gene ends were 5 bases for V and 1 base for J; bases not matched to a gene: 8. Germline V CDR1 and CDR2: LNHDA, SQIVND (reference sequence). Written as DNA, the CDR3 is TGTGCCAGTAGTTCCCTGGACAGGGGGCGCGGCACAGATACGCAGTATTTT. Translated, it gives CASSSLDRGRGTDTQYF.

V usage is TRBV11-2 and J usage is TRBJ1-1; TRBD1 matches 7 bases. The CDR3 loop spans 15 amino acids. Germline V gives CDR1 SGHAT, CDR2 FQNNGV. V lost 1 base and J lost 5; bases outside the gene matches: 7. The CDR3 reads CASSLVGQVITEAFF. CDR3 in DNA: TGTGCCAGCAGCTTAGTTGGACAGGTAATTACTGAAGCTTTCTTT.

The genes are TRBV6-1 and TRBJ2-6; weak D call: TRBD2 (6 bases). There are 15 residues in the CDR3. V shed 10 bases and J shed 1 base, with 14 bases lying between them. Germline CDR1 is MNHNS and CDR2 is SASEGT. CDR3 sequence: CAITVEGSGANVLTF. As DNA, the CDR3 is TGTGCCATAACTGTGGAGGGGTCTGGGGCCAACGTCCTGACTTTC.

The count of this clone is one. A junction end diverges from the germline sequence, so it may reflect a read error. The chain is built from TRBV28 and TRBJ2-5; 9 bases match TRBD1. CDR1 and CDR2 from the germline V gene are MDHEN and SYDVKM. The CDR3 is made up of 15 amino acids. CDR3 sequence: CASSFPGQGQATQYF. The CDR3 DNA is TGTGCCAGCAGTTTCCCGGGACAGGGACAAGCGACCCAGTACTTC.

The V and J genes are TRBV7-9 and TRBJ2-5; 8 bases align to TRBD1. The CDR3 consists of 15 residues. Germline V gene sequence: CDR1 SEHNR, CDR2 FQNEAQ (reference sequence). V was pared by 3 bases and J by 8 bases, with 11 bases of the junction left unmatched. The CDR3, as DNA: TGTGCCAGCAGCTTCCTCTCCGGACAGGGAGAAACCCAGTACTTC. Translated: CASSFLSGQGETQYF. Based on the CDR3 plus reference TRBV7-9 and TRBJ2-5, the full variable domain is DTGVSQNPRHKITKRGQNVTFRCDPISEHNRLYWYRQTLGQGPEFLTYFQNEAQLEKSRLLSDRFSAERPKGSFSTLEIQRTEQGDSAMYLCASSFLSGQGETQYFGPGTRLLVL.

This rearrangement joins TRBV9 to TRBJ1-6; D may be TRBD1 (5 bases). CDR3 length equals 15 residues. Germline CDR1 SGDLS, CDR2 YYNGEE. The germline V and J ends were trimmed by 6 bases and 0 bases, with 10 bases remaining between them. This CDR3 reads CASTRGSSYNSPLHF. The CDR3 DNA reads as TGTGCCAGCACCCGGGGGAGCTCCTATAATTCACCCCTCCACTTT.

The gene calls are TRBV29-1 and TRBJ2-7, with D tentatively TRBD2 (5 bases). Germline-derived CDR1 and CDR2 are SQVTM and ANQGSEA. This CDR3 spans 12 amino acids. V lost 5 bases and J lost 6, with 14 bases in between. The CDR3 here is CSVKEVGSEQYF. The CDR3 bases are TGCAGCGTTAAGGAGGTGGGAAGCGAGCAGTACTTC.

The genes are TRBV7-2 and TRBJ2-1; TRBD2 aligns across 9 bases. This CDR3 is 15 amino acids long. The J segment lost 7 bases and the V segment lost 5 bases, leaving 9 bases of the junction unmatched. Germline V gives CDR1 SGHTA, CDR2 FQGNSA. The CDR3 here is CASSGGGTSINEQFF. The CDR3 DNA is TGTGCCAGCAGCGGAGGCGGGACTAGCATAAATGAGCAGTTCTTC.

This clone showed up just once. The J gene is TRBJ2-5, the V gene TRBV29-1, with TRBD2 matching over 7 bases. V gave up 7 bases and J gave up 2 bases; unmatched junction bases: 10. There are 14 residues in the CDR3. Per the germline V gene, CDR1 is SQVTM and CDR2 is ANQGSEA. CDR3 region: CSGGLPGLQETQYF. The CDR3 bases are TGCAGCGGTGGACTGCCGGGACTACAAGAGACCCAGTACTTC.

This sequence joins TRBV6-6 and TRBJ1-5, with D possibly being TRBD1 (6 bases). This CDR3 has 16 residues. The germline CDR1 and CDR2 sequences are MNHNY and SVGAGI (reference sequence). The V end was cut by 6 bases, the J end by 3 bases, with 18 bases between. Here the CDR3 DNA reads TGTGCCAGCAGCCCCCGGGACAAGGGGACCAATCAGCCCCAGCATTTT. This sequence encodes CASSPRDKGTNQPQHF.

The rearrangement links TRBV19 to TRBJ2-1; a possible D gene is TRBD2 (6 bases). Trimming removed 8 bases at V and 15 bases at J, with 32 bases between. Germline V gene lookup returns CDR1 LNHDA and CDR2 SQIVND (reference sequence). This CDR3 contains 16 residues. The CDR3 loop is CASGIFGGLTGDAAFF. DNA of the CDR3: TGTGCCAGTGGAATCTTTGGTGGACTAACGGGGGACGCAGCGTTCTTC.

This chain connects TRBV7-8 to TRBJ2-7, with 9 bases lining up with TRBD2. Trimming took 5 bases from V and 4 from J; bases not matched to a gene: 15. CDR3 length equals 17 residues. The germline CDR1 and CDR2 sequences are SGHVS and FQNEAQ. The CDR3 here is CASSRPRERGAPYEQYF. The CDR3, as DNA: TGTGCCAGCAGCCGACCCAGGGAGCGGGGGGCGCCTTACGAGCAGTACTTC.

V is TRBV5-1 and J is TRBJ2-2, with 9 bases matching TRBD1. CDR3 length: 15 amino acids. V trimming: 0 bases; J trimming: 6 bases; junction bases outside the gene matches: 3. The germline gives CDR1 SGHRS, CDR2 YFSETQ. CDR3 in amino acids: CASSLGDRAPGELFF. The CDR3 nucleotides read TGCGCCAGCAGCTTGGGGGACAGGGCTCCCGGGGAGCTGTTTTTT.

The genes are TRBV5-4 and TRBJ2-5; weak D call: TRBD1 (5 bases). The CDR3 totals 15 residues. The ends were cut back, 4 bases at V and 2 bases at J, with 15 bases in the middle. Germline assignment: CDR1 SGHNT and CDR2 YYREEE (reference sequence). The CDR3 is CASSTAQGAQETQYF. The CDR3 region has the DNA TGTGCCAGCAGCACGGCCCAGGGCGCACAAGAGACCCAGTACTTC.

The rearrangement links TRBV27 to TRBJ2-3; D possibly corresponds to TRBD2 (6 bases). There are 12 residues in the CDR3. CDR1 and CDR2 (germline): MNHEY, SMNVEV (reference sequence). V shed 6 bases and J shed 6 bases, with 10 bases lying between them. CDR3 nucleotides: TGTGCCAGCAGAACGGGAGTGGATACGCAGTATTTT. This encodes CASRTGVDTQYF.

This sequence joins TRBV7-8 and TRBJ1-2, with 9 positions matching TRBD1. This CDR3 region has 14 residues. The V gene's germline CDR1 is SGHVS and CDR2 FQNEAQ. Trimming at V came to 1 base and at J to 5 bases, leaving 2 bases not matched to a gene. CDR3 amino acids: CASSLEDRGYGYTF. For the CDR3, the DNA is TGTGCCAGCAGCTTAGAGGACAGGGGATATGGCTACACCTTC.

The genes are TRBV2 and TRBJ1-4, with D uncertain. Trimming stripped 6 bases from V and 3 bases from J, with 14 bases between. The germline V gene has CDR1 SNHLY and CDR2 FYNNEI. This CDR3 has 15 amino acids. The CDR3 sequence: CASSVRVFPNEKLFF. In DNA, the CDR3 is TGTGCCAGCAGCGTCCGGGTGTTTCCTAATGAAAAACTGTTTTTT.

This clone was counted once. The chain has TRBV5-6 and TRBJ1-3; no clear D. The CDR3 runs to 16 residues. Germline CDR1 SGHDT, CDR2 YYEEEE. V was trimmed by 2 bases and J by 0 bases, leaving 12 bases between them. CDR3 sequence (DNA): TGTGCCAGCAGCTTCGACGGGAGGCTCTCTGGAAACACCATATATTTT. Translating it yields CASSFDGRLSGNTIYF.